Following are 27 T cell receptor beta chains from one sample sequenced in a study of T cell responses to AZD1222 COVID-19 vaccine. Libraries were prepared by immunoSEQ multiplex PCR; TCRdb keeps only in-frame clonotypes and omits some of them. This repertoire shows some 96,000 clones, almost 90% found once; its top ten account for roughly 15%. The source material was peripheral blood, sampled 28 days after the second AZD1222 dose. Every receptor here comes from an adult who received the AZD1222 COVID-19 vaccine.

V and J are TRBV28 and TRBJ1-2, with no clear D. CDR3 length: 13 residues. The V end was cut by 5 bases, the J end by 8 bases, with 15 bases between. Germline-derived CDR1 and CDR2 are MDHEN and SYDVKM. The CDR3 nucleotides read TGTGCCAGCAGTCCGGGCGGATCGCGAGGCTACACCTTC. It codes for CASSPGGSRGYTF.

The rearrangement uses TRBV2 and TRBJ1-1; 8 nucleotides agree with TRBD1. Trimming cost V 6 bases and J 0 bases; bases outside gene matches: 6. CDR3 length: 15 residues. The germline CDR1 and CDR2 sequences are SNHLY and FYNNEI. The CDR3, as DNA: TGTGCCAGCAGAGCAGACAGGGGTCTGAACACTGAAGCTTTCTTT. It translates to CASRADRGLNTEAFF.

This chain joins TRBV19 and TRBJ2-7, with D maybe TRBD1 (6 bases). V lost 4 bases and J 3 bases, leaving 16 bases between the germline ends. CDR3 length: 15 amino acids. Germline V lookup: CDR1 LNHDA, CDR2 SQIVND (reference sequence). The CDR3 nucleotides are TGTGCCAGTAGTACCCGGGACATTGGAAACTACGAGCAGTACTTC. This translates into CASSTRDIGNYEQYF.

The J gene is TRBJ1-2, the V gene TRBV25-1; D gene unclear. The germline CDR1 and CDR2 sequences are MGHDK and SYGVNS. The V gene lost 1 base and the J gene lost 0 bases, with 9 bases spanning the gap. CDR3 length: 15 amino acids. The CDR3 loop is CASSELGRSNYGYTF. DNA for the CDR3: TGTGCCAGCAGTGAATTGGGCAGGTCTAACTATGGCTACACCTTC.

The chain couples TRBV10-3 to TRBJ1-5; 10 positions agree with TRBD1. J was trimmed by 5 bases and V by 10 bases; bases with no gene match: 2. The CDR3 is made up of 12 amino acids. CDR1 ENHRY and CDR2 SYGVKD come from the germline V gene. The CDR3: CATGQGDQPQHF. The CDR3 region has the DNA TGTGCCACCGGACAGGGGGATCAGCCCCAGCATTTT.

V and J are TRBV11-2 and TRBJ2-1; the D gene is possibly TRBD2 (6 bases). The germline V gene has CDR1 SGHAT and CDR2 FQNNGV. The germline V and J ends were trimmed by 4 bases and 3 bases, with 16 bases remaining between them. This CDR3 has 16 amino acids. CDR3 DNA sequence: TGTGCCAGCAGCTCCATCTGGGATAGCGGCTACAATGAGCAGTTCTTC. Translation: CASSSIWDSGYNEQFF.

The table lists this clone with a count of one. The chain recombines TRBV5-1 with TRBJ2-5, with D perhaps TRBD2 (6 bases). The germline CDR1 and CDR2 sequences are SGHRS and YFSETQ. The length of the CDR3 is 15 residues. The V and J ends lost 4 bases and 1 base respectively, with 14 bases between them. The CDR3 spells CASSEKVGGQETQYF. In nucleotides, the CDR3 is TGCGCCAGCAGCGAGAAAGTCGGGGGCCAAGAGACCCAGTACTTC. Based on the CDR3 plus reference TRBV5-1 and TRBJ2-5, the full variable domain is KAGVTQTPRYLIKTRGQQVTLSCSPISGHRSVSWYQQTPGQGLQFLFEYFSETQRNKGNFPGRFSGRQFSNSRSEMNVSTLELGDSALYLCASSEKVGGQETQYFGPGTRLLVL.

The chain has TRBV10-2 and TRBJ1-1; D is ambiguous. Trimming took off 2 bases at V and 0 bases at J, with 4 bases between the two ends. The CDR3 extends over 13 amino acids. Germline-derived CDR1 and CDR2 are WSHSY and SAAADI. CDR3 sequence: CASSEPMNTEAFF. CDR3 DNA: TGCGCCAGCAGTGAGCCGATGAACACTGAAGCTTTCTTT.

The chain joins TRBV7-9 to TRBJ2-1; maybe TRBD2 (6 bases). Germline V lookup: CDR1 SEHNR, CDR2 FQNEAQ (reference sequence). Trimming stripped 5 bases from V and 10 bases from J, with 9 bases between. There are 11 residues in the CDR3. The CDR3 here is CASSGLSEQFF. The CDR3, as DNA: TGTGCCAGCAGCGGACTATCGGAGCAGTTCTTC. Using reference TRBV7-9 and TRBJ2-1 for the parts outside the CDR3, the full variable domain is DTGVSQNPRHKITKRGQNVTFRCDPISEHNRLYWYRQTLGQGPEFLTYFQNEAQLEKSRLLSDRFSAERPKGSFSTLEIQRTEQGDSAMYLCASSGLSEQFFGPGTRLTVL.

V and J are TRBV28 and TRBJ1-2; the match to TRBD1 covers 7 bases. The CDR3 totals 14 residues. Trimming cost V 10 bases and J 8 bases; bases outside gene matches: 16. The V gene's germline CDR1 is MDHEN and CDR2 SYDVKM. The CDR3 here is CATLLGGARAGYTF. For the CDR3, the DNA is TGTGCCACCCTTCTAGGGGGCGCAAGAGCCGGCTACACCTTC.

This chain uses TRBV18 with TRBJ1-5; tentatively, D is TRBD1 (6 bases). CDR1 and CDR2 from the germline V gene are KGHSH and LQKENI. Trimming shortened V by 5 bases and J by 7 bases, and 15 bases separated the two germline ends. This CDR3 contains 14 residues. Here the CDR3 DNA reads TGTGCCAGCTCAAGGTCAGGGGAGGGCCAGCCCCAGCATTTT. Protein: CASSRSGEGQPQHF. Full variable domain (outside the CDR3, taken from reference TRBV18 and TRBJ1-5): NAGVMQNPRHLVRRRGQEARLRCSPMKGHSHVYWYRQLPEEGLKFMVYLQKENIIDESGMPKERFSAEFPKEGPSILRIQQVVRGDSAAYFCASSRSGEGQPQHFGDGTRLSIL.

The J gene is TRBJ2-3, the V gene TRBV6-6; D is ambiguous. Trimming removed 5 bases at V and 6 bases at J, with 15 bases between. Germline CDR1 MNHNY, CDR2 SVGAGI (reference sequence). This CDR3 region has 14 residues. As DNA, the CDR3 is TGTGCCAGCAGTGCGGCCGGGTTGGGGGATACGCAGTATTTT. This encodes CASSAAGLGDTQYF.

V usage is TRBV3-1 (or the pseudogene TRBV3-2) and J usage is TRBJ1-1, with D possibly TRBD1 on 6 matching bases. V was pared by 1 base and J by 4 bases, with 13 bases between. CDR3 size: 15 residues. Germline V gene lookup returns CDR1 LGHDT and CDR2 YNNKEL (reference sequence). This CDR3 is CASSQAAGAGTEAFF. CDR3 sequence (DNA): TGTGCCAGCAGCCAAGCCGCAGGGGCGGGCACTGAAGCTTTCTTT.

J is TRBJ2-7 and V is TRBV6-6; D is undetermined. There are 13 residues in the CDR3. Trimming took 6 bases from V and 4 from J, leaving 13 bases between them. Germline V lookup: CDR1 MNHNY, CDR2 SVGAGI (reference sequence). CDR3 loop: CASSHQVGYEQYF. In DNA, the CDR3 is TGTGCCAGCAGCCACCAAGTAGGTTACGAGCAGTACTTC.

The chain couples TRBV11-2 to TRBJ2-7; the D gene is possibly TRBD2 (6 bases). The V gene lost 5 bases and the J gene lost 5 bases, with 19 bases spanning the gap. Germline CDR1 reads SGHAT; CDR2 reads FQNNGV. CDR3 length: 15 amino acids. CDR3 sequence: CASSPRWDFRHEQYF. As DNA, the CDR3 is TGTGCCAGCAGCCCACGTTGGGACTTCCGTCACGAGCAGTACTTC.

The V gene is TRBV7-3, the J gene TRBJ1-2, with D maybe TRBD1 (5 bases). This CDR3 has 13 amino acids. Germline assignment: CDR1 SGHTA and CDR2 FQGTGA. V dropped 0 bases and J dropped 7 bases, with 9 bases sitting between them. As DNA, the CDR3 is TGTGCCAGCAGCTTAACGGGGGACGGTGGCTACACCTTC. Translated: CASSLTGDGGYTF.

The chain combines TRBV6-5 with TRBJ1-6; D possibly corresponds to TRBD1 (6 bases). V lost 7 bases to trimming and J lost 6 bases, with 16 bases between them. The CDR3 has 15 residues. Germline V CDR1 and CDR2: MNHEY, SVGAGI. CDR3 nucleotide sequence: TGTGCCAGCACTAAGGTCGGGACACCTAATTCACCCCTCCACTTT. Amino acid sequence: CASTKVGTPNSPLHF.

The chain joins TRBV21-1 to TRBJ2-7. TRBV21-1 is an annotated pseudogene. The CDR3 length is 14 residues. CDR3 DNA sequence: TGTGCCAGCAGCAAAGTCATTCTTCGATGGGACCCATACTTC. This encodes CASSKVILRWDPYF.

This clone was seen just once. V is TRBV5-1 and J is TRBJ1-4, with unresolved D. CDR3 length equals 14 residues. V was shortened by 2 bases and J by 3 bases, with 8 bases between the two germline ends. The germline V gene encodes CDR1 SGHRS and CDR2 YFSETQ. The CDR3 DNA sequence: TGCGCCAGCAGCTTTAACAGCCCTAATGAAAAACTGTTTTTT. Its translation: CASSFNSPNEKLFF.

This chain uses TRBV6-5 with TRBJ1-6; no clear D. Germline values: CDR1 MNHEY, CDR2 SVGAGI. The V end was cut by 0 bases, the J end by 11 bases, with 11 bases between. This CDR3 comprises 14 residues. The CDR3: CASSYSSPGTPLHF. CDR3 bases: TGTGCCAGCAGTTACTCGAGTCCGGGAACACCCCTCCACTTT.

CDR3 nucleotides: TGCGCCAGCAGCTTGGAGGGGGACAAAGGAAATTCACCCCTCCACTTT. Encoded protein: CASSLEGDKGNSPLHF. This chain uses TRBV5-1 with TRBJ1-6, with D maybe TRBD1 (6 bases). CDR3 length: 16 residues. Between the trimmed V and J ends, which lost 0 bases and 7 bases, there was a span of 14 bases. Germline V gene data show CDR1 as SGHRS and CDR2 as YFSETQ.

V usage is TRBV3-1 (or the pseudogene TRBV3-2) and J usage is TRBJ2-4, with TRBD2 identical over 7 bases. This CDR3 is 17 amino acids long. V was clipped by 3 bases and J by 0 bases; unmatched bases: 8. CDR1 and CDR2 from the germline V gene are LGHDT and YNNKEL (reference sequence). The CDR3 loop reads CASSQSAGDLAKNIQYF. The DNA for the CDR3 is TGTGCCAGCAGCCAGTCTGCGGGAGACCTAGCCAAAAACATTCAGTACTTC.

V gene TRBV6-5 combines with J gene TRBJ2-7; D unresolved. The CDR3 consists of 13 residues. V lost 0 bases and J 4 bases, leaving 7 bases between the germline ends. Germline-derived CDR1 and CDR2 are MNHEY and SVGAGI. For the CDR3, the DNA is TGTGCCAGCAGTTACTCGCGACGGTACGAGCAGTACTTC. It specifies CASSYSRRYEQYF.

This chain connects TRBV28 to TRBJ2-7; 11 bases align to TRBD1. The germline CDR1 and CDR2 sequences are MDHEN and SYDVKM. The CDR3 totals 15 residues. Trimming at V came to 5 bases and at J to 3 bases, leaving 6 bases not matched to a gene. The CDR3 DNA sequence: TGTGCCAGCAGTCCCCGGGACAGGGGGTTCTACGAGCAGTACTTC. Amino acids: CASSPRDRGFYEQYF.

The CDR3: CASSPGRSNYGYTF. CDR3 bases: TGTGCCAGCTCACCGGGCAGATCTAACTATGGCTACACCTTC. The chain has TRBV18 and TRBJ1-2; D uncertain. The germline V gene encodes CDR1 KGHSH and CDR2 LQKENI. Trimming pared 3 bases from V and 0 bases from J, leaving 8 bases between. The CDR3 is 14 residues long.

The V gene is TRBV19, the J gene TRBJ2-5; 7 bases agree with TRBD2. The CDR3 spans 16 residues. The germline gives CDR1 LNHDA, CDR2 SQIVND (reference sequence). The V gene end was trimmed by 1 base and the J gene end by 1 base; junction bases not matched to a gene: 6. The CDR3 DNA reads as TGTGCCAGTAGTATAGGGGGGGGAGGAGGCCAAGAGACCCAGTACTTC. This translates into CASSIGGGGGQETQYF.

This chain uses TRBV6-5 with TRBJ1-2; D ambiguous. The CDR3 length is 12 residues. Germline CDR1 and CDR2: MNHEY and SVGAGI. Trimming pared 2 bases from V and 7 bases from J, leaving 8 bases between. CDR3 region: CASSYVQGGYTF. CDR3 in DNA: TGTGCCAGCAGTTACGTGCAAGGTGGCTACACCTTC.